This T cell receptor beta chain emerged from a study of blood T cells in healthy people across ages. Whole-study findings and limits: The study found more naive CD4+ cells and higher diversity in long-lived than aged donors. In older individuals, TCR beta diversity per million T cells was lower, falling roughly linearly with age. Naive T cell percentage showed a strong correlation with the diversity of TCR beta.

Then a second PCR, running about 7 to 11 cycles, was carried out with a sample-barcoded 5' primer and a J-beta primer mix. TCRdb called the 5' RACE reads again in MiXCR, with one record for every CDR3 protein. The table has about 1.7 million distinct CDR3 sequences, 28% seen once; the top ten hold 7.7%. In the case of this clonotype: What it binds is not known.

V dropped 3 bases and J dropped 5; count of bases not matched to a gene: 12. The length of the CDR3 is 17 residues. RNA extraction gave at least 5 micrograms of total RNA per sample. What was sequenced was blood. The sequence was obtained from a young woman in good health. The chain couples TRBV12-3 or TRBV12-4 to TRBJ2-3; TRBD1 aligns across 9 bases. This CDR3 is CASSFGSGQGLGDTQYF. The CDR3 DNA is TGTGCCAGCAGTTTCGGCTCGGGACAGGGATTAGGAGATACGCAGTATTTT.